This record covers a single T cell receptor (beta chain). The sample belongs to a study of metastatic and nonmetastatic thyroid tumors. Every patient was untreated before thyroid surgery. V lost 0 bases and J 3 bases, leaving 12 bases between the germline ends. The CDR3 is 15 residues long. The germline V gene has CDR1 SGHRS and CDR2 YFSETQ. TCRdb called clones again from the PCR reads with MiXCR. The sample records roughly 40,000 clones, about 15% being singletons. Sample: blood. This sequence was found in a female donor with papillary thyroid cancer or a benign thyroid nodule (not recorded which). Some clones in this sample may be carry-over from other donors' samples. V usage is TRBV5-1 and J usage is TRBJ2-5, with a weak D call TRBD1 (6 bases). CDR3 in DNA: TGCGCCAGCAGCTTGGCCTTACAGGGAAAAGAGACCCAGTACTTC. It is translated as CASSLALQGKETQYF.